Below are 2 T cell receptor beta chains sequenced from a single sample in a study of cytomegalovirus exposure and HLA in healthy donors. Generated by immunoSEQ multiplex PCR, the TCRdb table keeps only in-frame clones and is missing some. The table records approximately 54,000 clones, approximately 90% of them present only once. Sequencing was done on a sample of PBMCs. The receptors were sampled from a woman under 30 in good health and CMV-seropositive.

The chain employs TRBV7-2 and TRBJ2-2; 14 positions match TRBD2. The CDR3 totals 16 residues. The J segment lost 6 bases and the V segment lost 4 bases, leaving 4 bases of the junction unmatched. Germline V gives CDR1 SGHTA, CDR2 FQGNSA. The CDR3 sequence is CASSSGLAGVAGELFF. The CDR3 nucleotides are TGTGCCAGCAGCTCGGGACTAGCGGGGGTGGCCGGGGAGCTGTTTTTT. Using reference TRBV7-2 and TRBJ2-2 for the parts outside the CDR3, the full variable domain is GAGVSQSPSNKVTEKGKDVELRCDPISGHTALYWYRQSLGQGLEFLIYFQGNSAPDKSGLPSDRFSAERTGGSVSTLTIQRTQQEDSAVYLCASSSGLAGVAGELFFGEGSRLTVL.

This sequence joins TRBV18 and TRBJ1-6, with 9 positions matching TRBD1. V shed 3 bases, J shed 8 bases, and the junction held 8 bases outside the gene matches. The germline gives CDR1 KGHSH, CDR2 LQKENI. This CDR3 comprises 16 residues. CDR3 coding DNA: TGTGCCAGCTCACCCGCCGGACAGGGGAGTTATTCACCCCTCCACTTT. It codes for CASSPAGQGSYSPLHF. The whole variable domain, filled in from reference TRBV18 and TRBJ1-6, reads NAGVMQNPRHLVRRRGQEARLRCSPMKGHSHVYWYRQLPEEGLKFMVYLQKENIIDESGMPKERFSAEFPKEGPSILRIQQVVRGDSAAYFCASSPAGQGSYSPLHFGNGTRLTVT.